One and the same sample provided the 17 T cell receptor beta chains below, sequenced in a study of shared clonotypes between healthy human individuals. Naive CD8 cells were CD45RO-negative, positively selected for CCR7, excluding terminally differentiated effector memory CD45RA+ cells. Assay: immunoSEQ multiplex PCR; the TCRdb copy retains only in-frame clones and omits some. Of hundreds of thousands of clones in the sample, about 95% were seen once. The sequenced sample was naive CD8+ T cells sorted from blood. The receptors were gathered from a woman between 25 and 40 years old in good health.

This chain uses TRBV19 with TRBJ1-6; no clear D gene. CDR1 is LNHDA, CDR2 SQIVND, per germline (reference sequence). The CDR3 runs 12 residues. V dropped 8 bases and J dropped 8 bases, with 10 bases sitting between them. CDR3 protein: CASYVTHSPLHF. The CDR3 coding sequence is TGTGCCAGTTATGTCACTCATTCACCCCTCCACTTT.

The chain employs TRBV4-1 and TRBJ1-5; 11 nucleotides align to TRBD1. The CDR3 contains 17 residues. Germline trimming cut 1 base from V and 6 bases from J; bases unmatched to any gene: 8. Germline V CDR1 and CDR2: MGHRA, YSYEKL. The CDR3 sequence is CASSQARTGGSGQPQHF. The CDR3 coding sequence is TGCGCCAGCAGCCAAGCCCGGACAGGGGGCTCGGGTCAGCCCCAGCATTTT.

On this clone: At the DNA level, this CDR3 is encoded by other sequences in the same sample as well. The chain is built from TRBV27 and TRBJ1-5; 12 nucleotides agree with TRBD1. The CDR3 contains 15 residues. The J segment lost 7 bases and the V segment lost 5 bases, leaving 6 bases of the junction unmatched. Germline V gene data show CDR1 as MNHEY and CDR2 as SMNVEV (reference sequence). Here the CDR3 DNA reads TGTGCCAGCAGTCAAGGGACAGGGGGCAGCCAGCCCCAGCATTTT. Protein: CASSQGTGGSQPQHF.

The chain joins TRBV27 to TRBJ2-5; unclear D gene. The length of the CDR3 is 14 residues. The V gene's germline CDR1 is MNHEY and CDR2 SMNVEV (reference sequence). The germline V and J ends were trimmed by 4 bases and 4 bases, with 13 bases remaining between them. The CDR3: CASSSSERPETQYF. As DNA, the CDR3 is TGTGCCAGCAGTTCCAGCGAGCGACCAGAGACCCAGTACTTC.

This chain joins TRBV4-1 and TRBJ2-3, with 10 bases fitting TRBD2. Trimming at V came to 2 bases and at J to 3 bases, leaving 8 bases not matched to a gene. Germline lookup yields CDR1 MGHRA and CDR2 YSYEKL. The CDR3 length is 17 residues. CDR3 residues: CASSQRPTSGTTDTQYF. CDR3 nucleotide sequence: TGCGCCAGCAGCCAACGCCCCACTAGCGGGACTACAGATACGCAGTATTTT.

Comments on this clone: The same CDR3 also results from other DNA sequences found in this sample. The rearrangement joins TRBV28 to TRBJ1-1; D is undetermined. Germline CDR1 and CDR2: MDHEN and SYDVKM. V was trimmed by 6 bases and J by 0 bases, leaving 8 bases between them. The CDR3 has 13 amino acids. The CDR3 spells CASSPGLNTEAFF. The CDR3 nucleotides read TGTGCCAGCAGCCCGGGCCTGAACACTGAAGCTTTCTTT.

This chain joins TRBV7-2 and TRBJ2-5, with D uncertain. CDR1 and CDR2 (germline): SGHTA, FQGNSA. Between the trimmed V and J ends, which lost 2 bases and 2 bases, there was a span of 9 bases. The CDR3 totals 14 residues. The CDR3 here is CASSLNSGQETQYF. DNA of the CDR3: TGTGCCAGCAGCTTAAACAGTGGACAAGAGACCCAGTACTTC.

In the case of this clone: Other DNA sequences in this specimen translate into the identical CDR3. This sequence joins TRBV5-1 and TRBJ1-1; the D gene is possibly TRBD1 (5 bases). This CDR3 is built from 13 residues. Per the germline V gene, CDR1 is SGHRS and CDR2 is YFSETQ. V gave up 4 bases and J gave up 3 bases, with 10 bases separating them. This CDR3 reads CASSLGGDTEAFF. DNA for the CDR3: TGCGCCAGCAGCCTGGGGGGAGACACTGAAGCTTTCTTT.

The count of this clone is one. The genes are TRBV27 and TRBJ1-1; tentative D call: TRBD1 (5 bases). Between the trimmed V and J ends, which lost 2 bases and 4 bases, there was a span of 14 bases. In germline, CDR1 is MNHEY, CDR2 SMNVEV (reference sequence). The CDR3 loop spans 15 amino acids. DNA for the CDR3: TGTGCCAGCAGTTTAGCCGGGACGGGGGTCACTGAAGCTTTCTTT. This codes for CASSLAGTGVTEAFF.

V usage is TRBV7-9 and J usage is TRBJ1-1; D is undetermined. Trimming took off 10 bases at V and 0 bases at J, with 12 bases between the two ends. The germline CDR1 and CDR2 sequences are SEHNR and FQNEAQ (reference sequence). This CDR3 is 13 amino acids long. The CDR3 bases are TGTGCCACACGAGGAGGTGTGAACACTGAAGCTTTCTTT. This gives the protein CATRGGVNTEAFF.

V and J are TRBV27 and TRBJ2-5; D is uncertain. The CDR3 has 14 amino acids. The germline CDR1 and CDR2 sequences are MNHEY and SMNVEV (reference sequence). Trimming took 5 bases from V and 0 from J, leaving 10 bases between them. CDR3 residues: CASSPHMYQETQYF. DNA for the CDR3: TGTGCCAGCAGTCCTCACATGTACCAAGAGACCCAGTACTTC.

This sequence joins TRBV4-1 and TRBJ2-2; D is unclear. This CDR3 comprises 15 residues. CDR1 and CDR2 from the germline V gene are MGHRA and YSYEKL. With 4 bases removed from V and 6 bases from J, the gap between germline ends came to 15 bases. CDR3 in amino acids: CASSPSPGWAGELFF. The CDR3 bases are TGCGCCAGCAGCCCAAGTCCCGGGTGGGCCGGGGAGCTGTTTTTT.

V gene TRBV7-2 combines with J gene TRBJ2-2; TRBD2 agrees at 14 bases. Trimming at V came to 5 bases and at J to 3 bases, leaving 5 bases not matched to a gene. CDR3 length: 17 residues. Germline lookup yields CDR1 SGHTA and CDR2 FQGNSA. The CDR3 is CASSHATSGRDTGELFF. The DNA for the CDR3 is TGTGCCAGCAGCCACGCGACTAGCGGGAGGGACACCGGGGAGCTGTTTTTT.

The CDR3 region is CASSLVFGSDNEQFF. The CDR3 bases are TGTGCCAGCAGCTTAGTATTTGGCAGCGACAATGAGCAGTTCTTC. The chain uses TRBV7-8 and TRBJ2-1; no clear D. The CDR3 covers 15 residues. Germline V CDR1 and CDR2: SGHVS, FQNEAQ. Trimming took 1 base from V and 5 from J, leaving 12 bases between them.

This clone was counted a few times. Within the sample, other DNA sequences also encode this same CDR3. This chain joins TRBV19 and TRBJ2-7; 8 nucleotides line up with TRBD2. The CDR3 covers 14 residues. Germline trimming cut 5 bases from V and 4 bases from J; bases unmatched to any gene: 7. In germline, CDR1 is LNHDA, CDR2 SQIVND (reference sequence). This CDR3 is CASSPGSGGYEQYF. CDR3 DNA sequence: TGTGCCAGTAGTCCCGGGTCGGGAGGGTACGAGCAGTACTTC.

This rearrangement joins TRBV28 to TRBJ1-2, with 7 positions matching TRBD1. Germline trimming cut 1 base from V and 8 bases from J; bases unmatched to any gene: 16. Germline values: CDR1 MDHEN, CDR2 SYDVKM. The CDR3 sequence is 17 residues long. The CDR3 protein is CASSLSNHGTAGKGYTF. DNA of the CDR3: TGTGCCAGCAGTTTATCTAACCACGGGACAGCGGGGAAGGGCTACACCTTC.

The V and J genes are TRBV5-1 and TRBJ2-7; D gene uncertain. The length of the CDR3 is 14 residues. V dropped 1 base and J dropped 5 bases, with 13 bases sitting between them. Germline values: CDR1 SGHRS, CDR2 YFSETQ. The chain's CDR3 is CASSLSGRAHEQYF. The CDR3, as DNA: TGCGCCAGCAGCTTGTCAGGTAGGGCCCACGAGCAGTACTTC. The whole variable domain, filled in from reference TRBV5-1 and TRBJ2-7, reads KAGVTQTPRYLIKTRGQQVTLSCSPISGHRSVSWYQQTPGQGLQFLFEYFSETQRNKGNFPGRFSGRQFSNSRSEMNVSTLELGDSALYLCASSLSGRAHEQYFGPGTRLTVT.